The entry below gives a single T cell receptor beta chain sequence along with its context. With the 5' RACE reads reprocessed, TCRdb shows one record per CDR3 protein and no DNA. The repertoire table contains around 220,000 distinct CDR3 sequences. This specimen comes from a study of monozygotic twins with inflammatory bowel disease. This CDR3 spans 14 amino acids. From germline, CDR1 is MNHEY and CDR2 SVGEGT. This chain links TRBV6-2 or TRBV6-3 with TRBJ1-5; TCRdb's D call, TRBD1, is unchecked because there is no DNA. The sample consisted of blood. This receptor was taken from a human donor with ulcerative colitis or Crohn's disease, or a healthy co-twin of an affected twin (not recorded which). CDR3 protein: CASSRQGSNQPQHF.